The clone carrying this T cell receptor (beta chain) was picked up a small number of times. Its antigen is not identified. This sample is part of a study of molecular identifiers for immune sequencing clone quantification. Study-level results: Spiked Jurkat TCR RNA equivalent to one cell reportedly surfaced among roughly 910,000 naive cells.

This CDR3 spans 15 amino acids. Germline CDR1 reads KGHSH; CDR2 reads LQKENI. V was clipped by 5 bases and J by 1 base, with 15 bases between them. TCRdb re-analysed the PCR reads in MiXCR, keeping a single row per CDR3 protein. Of around 300,000 distinct CDR3 sequences in the sample, about a quarter were seen once. The specimen sequenced was naive CD8+ T cells from blood, with Jurkat cell RNA spiked in. Indicated subset: FACS-sorted CD8+CD4-CCR7+CD45RA+ naive T cells. The TCR was taken from a human donor in good health. Some libraries in this study had Jurkat cell RNA spiked in. This sequence joins TRBV18 and TRBJ2-7, with D tentatively TRBD2 (5 bases). The CDR3 region is CASSSPSSGSYEQYF. The CDR3 DNA is TGTGCCAGCTCATCTCCTAGCTCTGGATCCTACGAGCAGTACTTC.